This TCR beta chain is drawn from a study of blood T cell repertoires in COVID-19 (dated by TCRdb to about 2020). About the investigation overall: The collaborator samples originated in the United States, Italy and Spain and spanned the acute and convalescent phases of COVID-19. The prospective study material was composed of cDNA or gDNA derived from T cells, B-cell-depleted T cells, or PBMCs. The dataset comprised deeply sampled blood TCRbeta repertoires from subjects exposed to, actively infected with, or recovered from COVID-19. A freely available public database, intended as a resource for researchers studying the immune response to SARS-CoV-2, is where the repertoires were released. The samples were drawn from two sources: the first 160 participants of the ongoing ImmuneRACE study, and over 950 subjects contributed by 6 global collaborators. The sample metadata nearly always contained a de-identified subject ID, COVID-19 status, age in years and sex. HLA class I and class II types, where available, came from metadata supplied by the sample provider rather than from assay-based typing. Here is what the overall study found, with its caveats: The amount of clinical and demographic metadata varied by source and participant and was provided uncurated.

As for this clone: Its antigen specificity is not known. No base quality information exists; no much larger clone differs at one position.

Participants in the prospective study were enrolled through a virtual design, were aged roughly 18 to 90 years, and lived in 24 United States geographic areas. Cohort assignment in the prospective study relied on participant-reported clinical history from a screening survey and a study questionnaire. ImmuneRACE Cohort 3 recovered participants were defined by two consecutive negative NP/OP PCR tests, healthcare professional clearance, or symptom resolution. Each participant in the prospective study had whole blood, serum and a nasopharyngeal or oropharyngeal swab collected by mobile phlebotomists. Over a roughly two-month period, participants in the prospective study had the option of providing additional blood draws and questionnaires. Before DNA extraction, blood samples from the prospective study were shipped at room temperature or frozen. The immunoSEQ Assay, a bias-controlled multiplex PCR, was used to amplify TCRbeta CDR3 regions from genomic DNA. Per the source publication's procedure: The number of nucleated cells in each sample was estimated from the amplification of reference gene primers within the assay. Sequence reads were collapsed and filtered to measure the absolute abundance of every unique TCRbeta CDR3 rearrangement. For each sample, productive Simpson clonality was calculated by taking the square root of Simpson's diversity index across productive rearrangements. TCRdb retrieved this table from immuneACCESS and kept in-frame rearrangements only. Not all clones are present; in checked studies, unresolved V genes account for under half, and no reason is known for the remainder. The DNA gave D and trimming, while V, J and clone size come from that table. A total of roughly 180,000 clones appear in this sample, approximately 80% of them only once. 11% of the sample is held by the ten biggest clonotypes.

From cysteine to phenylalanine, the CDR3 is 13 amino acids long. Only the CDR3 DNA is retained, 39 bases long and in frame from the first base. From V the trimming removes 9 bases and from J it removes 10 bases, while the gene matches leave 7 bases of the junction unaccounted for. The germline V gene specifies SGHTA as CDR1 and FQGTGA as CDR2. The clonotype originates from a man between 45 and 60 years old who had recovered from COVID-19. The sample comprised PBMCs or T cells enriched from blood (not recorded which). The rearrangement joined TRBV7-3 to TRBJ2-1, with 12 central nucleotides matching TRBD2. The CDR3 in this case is CASARLAGEEQFF. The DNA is TGTGCCAGTGCAAGACTAGCGGGGGAGGAGCAGTTCTTC.